Each of the 18 T cell receptor beta chains below was sequenced from the same sample in a study of beta chain features in type 1 diabetes. General study points: In every one of the four CD4+ subsets, TCRB CDR3s were moderately but significantly shorter in Type 1 diabetes patients.

The authors reverse transcribed all of the isolated RNA, so sequencing captured expressed TCRB transcripts. Clones were read by immunoSEQ multiplex PCR, and TCRdb kept only the in-frame ones, dropping some. The sample records a few hundred thousand clones, 8% to 10% being singletons. These receptors' antigens are unknown. Sample: central memory CD4+ T cells from blood. These receptors all stem from a man aged 25-40 years with type 1 diabetes.

This clone has only a few counts. The chain has TRBV7-3 and TRBJ1-2, with D perhaps TRBD1 (5 bases). The germline V gene encodes CDR1 SGHTA and CDR2 FQGTGA. Trimming pared 5 bases from V and 4 bases from J, leaving 17 bases between. This CDR3 has 15 residues. Here the CDR3 reads CASSRINRSGYGYTF. The CDR3 bases are TGTGCCAGCAGCCGAATCAACAGGTCGGGCTATGGCTACACCTTC.

This clone was detected a few times. The J gene is TRBJ2-7, the V gene TRBV6-5, with D unclear. In germline, CDR1 is MNHEY, CDR2 SVGAGI. Trimming left V 0 bases short and J 5 bases short, with 11 bases between. The CDR3 is 14 residues long. Here the CDR3 reads CASSYSGRRDEQYF. The DNA for the CDR3 is TGTGCCAGCAGTTACTCGGGCCGGCGAGACGAGCAGTACTTC.

This clone has a handful of counts. The rearrangement joins TRBV28 to TRBJ2-7; D may be TRBD1 or TRBD2 (5 bases each). This CDR3 has 15 residues. V lost 7 bases to trimming and J lost 7 bases, with 23 bases between them. Germline V gene data show CDR1 as MDHEN and CDR2 as SYDVKM. CDR3 bases: TGTGCCAGCACCCCTGGAAGGGACCCGTCGGGGGAGCAGTACTTC. Translating gives CASTPGRDPSGEQYF.

Only a few counts were recorded for this clone. The chain uses TRBV19 and TRBJ1-5; 10 bases are a match to TRBD1. Germline CDR1 reads LNHDA; CDR2 reads SQIVND (reference sequence). This CDR3 has 14 residues. Trimming removed 7 bases from V and 6 bases from J; junction bases left unmatched: 6. The CDR3 sequence is CASMTGGLSQPQHF. For the CDR3, the DNA is TGTGCCAGTATGACAGGGGGCTTAAGTCAGCCCCAGCATTTT.

Regarding this clone: A read error may produce the germline difference seen at one junction end. This chain joins TRBV7-9 and TRBJ1-5; perhaps TRBD1 as D (5 bases). This CDR3 spans 13 amino acids. Per germline, CDR1 SEHNR and CDR2 FQNEAQ (reference sequence). CDR3 in amino acids: CASSQGEAQPQHF. The CDR3 DNA sequence: TGCGCCAGCAGCCAAGGGGAAGCTCAGCCCCAGCATTTT.

This clone was seen a few times. The chain recombines TRBV7-2 with TRBJ2-5; 12 positions match TRBD1. Germline V gene lookup returns CDR1 SGHTA and CDR2 FQGNSA. The CDR3 contains 16 residues. Unmatched junction bases numbered 4, after V lost 5 bases and J lost 0 bases. The CDR3 DNA reads as TGTGCCAGCAGCCACGGGACAGGGGGCGACCAAGAGACCCAGTACTTC. This translates into CASSHGTGGDQETQYF.

This rearrangement joins TRBV5-1 to TRBJ1-5, with 8 bases fitting TRBD1. Germline CDR1 SGHRS, CDR2 YFSETQ. V gave up 2 bases and J gave up 9 bases; unmatched junction bases: 4. This CDR3 is 13 amino acids long. The CDR3 sequence: CASSFQGAGPQHF. DNA for the CDR3: TGCGCCAGCAGCTTTCAGGGGGCCGGGCCCCAGCATTTT.

This clone showed up just a few times. The V call is TRBV6-5, the J call TRBJ1-1, with D possibly matching TRBD1 (5 bases). CDR1 is MNHEY and CDR2 is SVGAGI in the germline V gene. The CDR3 has 14 residues. Trimming removed 6 bases at V and 0 bases at J, with 11 bases between. The DNA for the CDR3 is TGTGCCAGCAGCTGGGGGAGGGTGAACACTGAAGCTTTCTTT. Translating gives CASSWGRVNTEAFF.

This clone occurred a few times. This chain uses TRBV5-8 with TRBJ2-2; 8 nucleotides align to TRBD2. CDR3 length: 17 residues. V shed 2 bases and J 3 bases; nucleotides not matched to a gene: 9. Germline loops: CDR1 SGHTS, CDR2 YDEGEE. The CDR3 protein is CASSFVGSGGHTGELFF. Here the CDR3 DNA reads TGTGCCAGCAGCTTTGTCGGCAGCGGGGGCCACACCGGGGAGCTGTTTTTT.

The chain couples TRBV7-8 to TRBJ2-1; TRBD2 matches 7 bases. The CDR3 extends over 20 amino acids. The V segment lost 5 bases and the J segment 3 bases; nucleotides outside the gene matches: 22. CDR1 and CDR2 (germline): SGHVS, FQNEAQ. CDR3 DNA: TGTGCCAGCAGCCCTCGCCGAACCAGACTAGCAGATATCAACTACAATGAGCAGTTCTTC. Amino acid sequence: CASSPRRTRLADINYNEQFF.

J is TRBJ2-5 and V is TRBV27; 9 bases agree with TRBD1. The last part of the DNA fits TRBJ2-7 better; the J call may be wrong. Looked up from germline, CDR1 is MNHEY and CDR2 is SMNVEV (reference sequence). The CDR3 has 15 amino acids. The CDR3 region is CASRRSGTGTYEQYF. In DNA, the CDR3 is TGTGCCAGCAGGCGATCCGGGACAGGGACCTACGAGCAGTACTTC.

This clone showed up just a few times. The J gene is TRBJ2-7, the V gene TRBV27; a possible D gene is TRBD1 (5 bases). CDR3 length equals 14 residues. Trimming took off 5 bases at V and 3 bases at J, with 14 bases between the two ends. Germline V gene data show CDR1 as MNHEY and CDR2 as SMNVEV (reference sequence). CDR3 sequence reads: CASSLREFNYEQYF. The CDR3 bases are TGTGCCAGCAGTCTCAGGGAATTCAACTACGAGCAGTACTTC.

The V gene is TRBV11-2, the J gene TRBJ2-2; no definite D call. Germline loops: CDR1 SGHAT, CDR2 FQNNGV. Trimming took off 6 bases at V and 5 bases at J, with 10 bases between the two ends. CDR3 length: 13 amino acids. CDR3 region: CASRSTVTGELFF. CDR3 bases: TGTGCCAGCAGGTCCACAGTAACCGGGGAGCTGTTTTTT.

This clone occurred many times. The sample holds other DNA sequences that translate to the same CDR3. The J gene is TRBJ2-4, the V gene TRBV10-3; TRBD1 matches at 7 bases. This CDR3 comprises 14 residues. V lost 0 bases, J lost 5 bases, and 1 base stayed unmatched. Germline lookup yields CDR1 ENHRY and CDR2 SYGVKD. The CDR3 sequence: CAISESGTENIQYF. The CDR3 nucleotides read TGTGCCATCAGTGAGTCAGGGACAGAAAACATTCAGTACTTC.

The chain links TRBV28 to TRBJ1-1; D gene ambiguous. Trimming shortened V by 8 bases and J by 0 bases, and 13 bases separated the two germline ends. Germline CDR1 reads MDHEN; CDR2 reads SYDVKM. The CDR3 extends over 14 amino acids. This CDR3 reads CASHLRHMNTEAFF. CDR3 nucleotide sequence: TGTGCCAGCCATCTCCGTCACATGAACACTGAAGCTTTCTTT. Full variable domain (outside the CDR3, taken from reference TRBV28 and TRBJ1-1): DVKVTQSSRYLVKRTGEKVFLECVQDMDHENMFWYRQDPGLGLRLIYFSYDVKMKEKGDIPEGYSVSREKKERFSLILESASTNQTSMYLCASHLRHMNTEAFFGQGTRLTVV.

Remarks on this clone: A much larger clone sits a single nucleotide away, making a read error possible. Other DNA variants within this sample encode the same CDR3. The rearrangement links TRBV7-3 to TRBJ2-3; the D is unclear. The CDR3 loop spans 12 amino acids. Germline V gene sequence: CDR1 SGHTA, CDR2 FQGTGA. V was pared by 4 bases and J by 0 bases, with 2 bases between. The chain's CDR3 is CASSSSTDTQYF. For the CDR3, the DNA is TGTGCCAGCAGCTCTAGCACAGATACGCAGTATTTT. Combining the CDR3 with reference TRBV7-3 and TRBJ2-3 gives the whole variable domain GAGVSQTPSNKVTEKGKYVELRCDPISGHTALYWYRQSLGQGPEFLIYFQGTGAADDSGLPNDRFFAVRPEGSVSTLKIQRTERGDSAVYLCASSSSTDTQYFGPGTRLTVL.

This clone has just a few counts. The gene calls are TRBV11-2 and TRBJ1-5; D remains ambiguous. The germline V gene has CDR1 SGHAT and CDR2 FQNNGV. Trimming removed 5 bases from V and 3 bases from J, with 8 bases in between. The CDR3 has 13 amino acids. The DNA of the CDR3 is TGTGCCAGCAGCCCCCGGTACAATCAGCCCCAGCATTTT. Residues: CASSPRYNQPQHF.

This clone turned up a few times. The J gene is TRBJ2-5, the V gene TRBV6-6; 11 nucleotides agree with TRBD2. The CDR3 totals 14 residues. The ends lost 6 bases at V and 5 bases at J; junction bases unmatched: 5. Germline CDR1 is MNHNY and CDR2 is SVGAGI (reference sequence). CDR3 coding DNA: TGTGCCAGCAGGGAGGGACTAGCGGCGGAGACCCAGTACTTC. Amino acids: CASREGLAAETQYF.